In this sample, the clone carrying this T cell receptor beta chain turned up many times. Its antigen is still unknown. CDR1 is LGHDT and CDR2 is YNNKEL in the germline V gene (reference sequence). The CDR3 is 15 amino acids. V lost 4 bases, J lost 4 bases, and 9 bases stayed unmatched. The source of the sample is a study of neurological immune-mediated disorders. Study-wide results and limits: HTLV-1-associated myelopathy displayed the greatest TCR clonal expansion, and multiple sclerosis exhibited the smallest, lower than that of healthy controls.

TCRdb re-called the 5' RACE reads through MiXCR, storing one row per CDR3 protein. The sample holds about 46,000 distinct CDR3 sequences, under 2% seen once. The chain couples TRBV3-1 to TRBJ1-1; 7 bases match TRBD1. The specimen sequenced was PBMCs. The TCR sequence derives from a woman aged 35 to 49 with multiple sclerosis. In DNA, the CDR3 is TGTGCCAGCAGCCCCAGCCGGACAGGATTCACTGAAGCTTTCTTT. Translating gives CASSPSRTGFTEAFF. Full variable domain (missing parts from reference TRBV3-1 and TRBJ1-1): DTAVSQTPKYLVTQMGNDKSIKCEQNLGHDTMYWYKQDSKKFLKIMFSYNNKELIINETVPNRFSPKSPDKAHLNLHINSLELGDSAVYFCASSPSRTGFTEAFFGQGTRLTVV.